The 16 T cell receptor beta chains listed next were all sequenced from one sample in a study of CD8 T cells in ankylosing spondylitis. Each CDR3 protein gets one entry after TCRdb re-called the 5' RACE reads with MiXCR. The profile shows approximately 140,000 distinct CDR3 sequences, 44% of them singletons. Sequenced input: synovial fluid, either unsorted or a sorted T cell fraction (not recorded which). These receptors were obtained from a male donor with ankylosing spondylitis.

This sequence joins TRBV3-1 and TRBJ2-3, with TRBD2 as a possible D gene (5 bases). The length of the CDR3 is 15 residues. Looked up from germline, CDR1 is LGHDT and CDR2 is YNNKEL (reference sequence). V dropped 7 bases and J dropped 0 bases, with 14 bases sitting between them. As DNA, the CDR3 is TGTGCCAGCACCCGGGGTTCTAGGAGCACAGATACGCAGTATTTT. This codes for CASTRGSRSTDTQYF.

V and J are TRBV6-5 and TRBJ1-1; D gene uncertain. This CDR3 is built from 15 residues. V lost 2 bases, J lost 7 bases, and 17 bases lay in between. Germline lookup yields CDR1 MNHEY and CDR2 SVGAGI. The CDR3 region has the DNA TGTGCCAGCAGTTACATGGGCAGAGAATCAGGTGAAGCTTTCTTT. As protein: CASSYMGRESGEAFF.

A few counts support this clonotype. The chain has TRBV15 and TRBJ2-5; TRBD1 might be the D (5 bases). Trimming left V 3 bases short and J 1 base short, with 9 bases between. Germline V gives CDR1 LNHNV, CDR2 YYDKDF (reference sequence). The CDR3 covers 14 residues. CDR3 residues: CATSSAQAQETQYF. CDR3 DNA sequence: TGTGCCACCAGCAGCGCACAGGCCCAAGAGACCCAGTACTTC.

This clonotype came up many times. This CDR3 reads CASSQGYEQYF. DNA for the CDR3: TGTGCCAGCAGCCAAGGCTACGAGCAGTACTTC. The rearrangement uses TRBV3-1 and TRBJ2-7; D remains unclear. Germline CDR1 and CDR2: LGHDT and YNNKEL (reference sequence). This CDR3 has 11 residues. V lost 1 base and J 3 bases, leaving 1 base between the germline ends.

J is TRBJ2-7 and V is TRBV15; no clear D. The CDR3 is 15 amino acids. CDR1 LNHNV and CDR2 YYDKDF come from the germline V gene (reference sequence). V gave up 0 bases and J gave up 3 bases, with 12 bases separating them. The CDR3 DNA sequence: TGTGCCACCAGCAGAGATTCCTTGCCCAACTACGAGCAGTACTTC. It specifies CATSRDSLPNYEQYF.

The sample holds one count of this clonotype. The rearrangement links TRBV24-1 to TRBJ2-2; D may be TRBD2 (6 bases). The CDR3 totals 15 residues. Germline CDR1 is KGHDR and CDR2 is SFDVKD. Trimming took off 4 bases at V and 3 bases at J, with 11 bases between the two ends. The DNA of the CDR3 is TGTGCCACCAGTGAGGCTAGCGCCCACACCGGGGAGCTGTTTTTT. Protein: CATSEASAHTGELFF.

This clonotype has more than one count but fewer than ten. The chain has TRBV27 and TRBJ1-5; 8 nucleotides line up with TRBD1. In germline, CDR1 is MNHEY, CDR2 SMNVEV (reference sequence). The CDR3 sequence is 14 residues long. V was pared by 6 bases and J by 6 bases, with 7 bases of the junction left unmatched. The CDR3 sequence is CASSDRGSGQPQHF. The CDR3 DNA sequence: TGTGCCAGCAGCGACAGGGGATCGGGTCAGCCCCAGCATTTT.

The V gene is TRBV21-1, the J gene TRBJ2-7; the DNA was not compared with TRBD1, the D call given in the table. TRBV21-1 is marked as a pseudogene. CDR3 length: 14 amino acids. CDR3 bases: TGTGCCAGCAGCAAACCGGGACAGTCCTACGAGCAGTACTTC. Translation gives CASSKPGQSYEQYF.

The chain employs TRBV27 and TRBJ2-7; 11 bases are a match to TRBD2. V trimming: 6 bases; J trimming: 5 bases; junction bases outside the gene matches: 6. This CDR3 spans 14 amino acids. Looked up from germline, CDR1 is MNHEY and CDR2 is SMNVEV (reference sequence). The CDR3 DNA is TGTGCCAGCAGACCACTAGCGGGAGACCACGAGCAGTACTTC. This gives the protein CASRPLAGDHEQYF.

This sequence joins TRBV27 and TRBJ2-2; 8 nucleotides match TRBD1. Unmatched junction bases numbered 5, after V lost 3 bases and J lost 5 bases. Germline assignment: CDR1 MNHEY and CDR2 SMNVEV (reference sequence). This CDR3 has 15 residues. CDR3 loop: CASSFRTGRTGELFF. In DNA form, the CDR3 reads TGTGCCAGCAGTTTTCGGACAGGGAGAACCGGGGAGCTGTTTTTT.

V usage is TRBV29-1 and J usage is TRBJ2-7; no reliable D call. Germline-derived CDR1 and CDR2 are SQVTM and ANQGSEA. Deletions cut 4 bases from V and 3 bases from J, with 16 bases between. CDR3 length: 14 amino acids. As DNA, the CDR3 is TGCAGCGTTGTGTTGACCAGGCATCACTACGAGCAGTACTTC. Translated: CSVVLTRHHYEQYF.

The J gene is TRBJ1-6, the V gene TRBV6-5; D gene uncertain. The germline V and J ends were trimmed by 0 bases and 9 bases, with 6 bases remaining between them. Germline CDR1 and CDR2: MNHEY and SVGAGI. The CDR3 runs to 13 residues. CDR3 sequence (DNA): TGTGCCAGCAGTTACTCCCTGCGTTCACCCCTCCACTTT. It translates to CASSYSLRSPLHF.

V and J are TRBV27 and TRBJ2-7, with D unresolved. V was shortened by 0 bases and J by 4 bases, with 7 bases between the two germline ends. The CDR3 contains 13 residues. Germline V CDR1 and CDR2: MNHEY, SMNVEV (reference sequence). For the CDR3, the DNA is TGTGCCAGCAGTTTATCCCCTGCGTACGAGCAGTACTTC. Residues: CASSLSPAYEQYF.

The chain links TRBV7-6 to TRBJ1-6; 10 bases are shared with TRBD1. The CDR3 spans 14 residues. With V trimmed by 5 bases and J by 11 bases, 6 bases remained unmatched. CDR1 is SGHVS and CDR2 is FNYEAQ in the germline V gene. Here the CDR3 DNA reads TGTGCCAGCAGCGTCCGGGACAGGGGCCCACCCCTCCACTTT. This translates into CASSVRDRGPPLHF.

The V and J genes are TRBV7-9 and TRBJ2-1; D remains ambiguous. The CDR3 runs to 14 residues. Per germline, CDR1 SEHNR and CDR2 FQNEAQ (reference sequence). Trimming cost V 1 base and J 4 bases, with 8 bases left between them. CDR3 nucleotides: TGTGCCAGCAGCTTAGTCTATGGGTACAATGAGCAGTTCTTC. This translates into CASSLVYGYNEQFF.

The J gene is TRBJ2-2, the V gene TRBV6-5, with a possible D match to TRBD2 (5 bases). CDR1 is MNHEY and CDR2 is SVGAGI in the germline V gene. Trimming pared 4 bases from V and 4 bases from J, leaving 13 bases between. This CDR3 spans 15 amino acids. The CDR3 DNA reads as TGTGCCAGCAGTTCATTACTAGATTCCACCGGGGAGCTGTTTTTT. This translates into CASSSLLDSTGELFF.